The rows below give T cell receptor beta chains drawn from one sample of a study of blood T cells in healthy people across ages. TCRdb passed the 5' RACE reads through MiXCR, listing each CDR3 protein once. The repertoire holds hundreds of thousands of distinct CDR3 sequences, with 30% to 45% as singletons. Material for sequencing was blood. The source of these receptors is a man aged 18 to 30 in good health. The CDR3 runs from the conserved cysteine through the conserved F or W. A D gene is named only where the DNA matches it firmly. Only some rows state a clone size, as once, few, many or a class for expanded clones.

V	J	size	D	DNA	CDR3
TRBV5-1	TRBJ1-6	NA	NA	TGCGCCAGCAGCTTGGTAAAGGACTATAATTCACCCCTCCACTTT	CASSLVKDYNSPLHF
TRBV20-1	TRBJ2-5	NA	NA	TGCAGTGCTAGAGTAGACAGTCGTTACCAGTACTTC	CSARVDSRYQYF
TRBV25-1	TRBJ1-1	NA	TRBD1	TGTGCCAGCAGTGCATCAGGGGGGGGGAACACTGAAGCTTTCTTT	CASSASGGGNTEAFF
TRBV12-3/TRBV12-4	TRBJ1-4	NA	NA	TGTGCCAGCAGTCCGCCGGGCCAAGTCGGGGAAAAACCGTTTTTT	CASSPPGQVGEKPFF
TRBV7-9	TRBJ1-1	NA	NA	TGTGCCAGCAGCTTAGCGCGGGGGGCGTACACTGAAGCTTTCTTT	CASSLARGAYTEAFF
TRBV7-2	TRBJ2-7	NA	TRBD1	TGTGCCAGCAGCCCGACGACAGGGAACTACGAGCAGTACTTC	CASSPTTGNYEQYF
TRBV2	TRBJ2-3	many	NA	TGTGCCAGCAGTGTCGGGGTGTCGGATGATACGCAGTATTTT	CASSVGVSDDTQYF
TRBV5-1	TRBJ2-2	few	NA	TGCGCCAGCAGCTTTCCCGACACCGGGGAGCTGTTTTTT	CASSFPDTGELFF
TRBV2	TRBJ2-7	NA	NA	TGTGCCAGCAGTGCGAAGAGGGGGAACTACGAGCAGTACTTC	CASSAKRGNYEQYF
TRBV12-3/TRBV12-4	TRBJ2-1	NA	TRBD2	TGTGCCAGCAGCCCGGTTGAGCTAGCGGGTTATAATGAGCAGTTCTTC	CASSPVELAGYNEQFF
TRBV9	TRBJ2-7	NA	TRBD1	TGTGCCAGCAGCGCCCGTATAGGACAGGGGCCCTCTCGTGAGCAGTACTTC	CASSARIGQGPSREQYF
TRBV6-6	TRBJ1-2	NA	NA	TGTGCCAGCAGTGACTCGATAGGGAGCGGCTACACCTTC	CASSDSIGSGYTF
TRBV20-1	TRBJ2-1	many	NA	TGCAGTGCTCGCACCGGGACCACCCTAAGGGATGAGCAGTTCTTC	CSARTGTTLRDEQFF
TRBV6-5	TRBJ2-1	NA	NA	TGTGCCAGCAGTTACAGCACCTCCTACAATGAGCAGTTCTTC	CASSYSTSYNEQFF
TRBV7-9	TRBJ2-2	NA	NA	TGTGCCAGCAGCTTTTCCCCCACAGGGGACTACACCGGGGAGCTGTTTTTT	CASSFSPTGDYTGELFF
TRBV6-2/TRBV6-3	TRBJ1-6	NA	NA	TGTGCCAGCAGCCCTATGACAGAAAATTCACCCCTCCACTTT	CASSPMTENSPLHF
TRBV21-1	TRBJ2-7	many	NA	TGTGCCAGCAGCCAAGGACTAGCGGGGATCTACGAGCAGTACTTC	CASSQGLAGIYEQYF
TRBV7-9	TRBJ1-2	few	NA	TGTGCCAGCAGCCTGTTAGACTGGGTAGAGGGCTACACCTTC	CASSLLDWVEGYTF
TRBV27	TRBJ2-7	NA	NA	TGTGCCAGCAGATGGGGTGGAGAGCAGTACTTC	CASRWGGEQYF
TRBV11-2	TRBJ2-7	NA	NA	TGTGCCAGCAGCTCCCCCGGGACCCCGGACAATGAGCAGTACTTC	CASSSPGTPDNEQYF
TRBV2	TRBJ2-7	many	NA	TGTGCCAGCATGGAACCGTTCTCCGACGAGCAGTACTTC	CASMEPFSDEQYF
TRBV6-5	TRBJ1-5	few	NA	TGTGCCAGCAGTTACTCGGGGAGGGGCCGCTATAGCAATCAGCCCCAGCATTTT	CASSYSGRGRYSNQPQHF
TRBV6-5	TRBJ2-7	NA	TRBD2	TGTGCCAGCAGTCTACACCGGACTAGCGGGAGCGACTACAATGAGCAGTACTTC	CASSLHRTSGSDYNEQYF
TRBV9	TRBJ1-6	NA	NA	TGTGCCAGCAGCCCCCGAGGGTCCTTTAATTCACCCCTCCACTTT	CASSPRGSFNSPLHF
TRBV9	TRBJ2-5	few	TRBD1	TGTGCCAGCAGCGAGGCCCAGGGGGTCCGGGAGACCCAGTACTTC	CASSEAQGVRETQYF
TRBV5-1	TRBJ2-3	NA	NA	TGCGCCAGCAGCTCGACACCGCGAGCGGTAGATACGCAGTATTTT	CASSSTPRAVDTQYF
TRBV12-3/TRBV12-4	TRBJ2-3	NA	NA	TGTGCCAGCAGCCGTCAGCTAACCACAGATACGCAGTATTTT	CASSRQLTTDTQYF
TRBV20-1	TRBJ1-2	NA	NA	TGCAGTGCTGTCGACCAGGGCTACACCTTC	CSAVDQGYTF
TRBV4-3	TRBJ1-1	NA	TRBD1	TGCGCCAGCGGCCAAGATCCTGGACAGGGAGGGCGGGTAATCGGTGCTTTCTTT	CASGQDPGQGGRVIGAFF
TRBV12-3/TRBV12-4	TRBJ2-1	many	TRBD2	TGTGCCAGCCTGGGACTAGCTAATGAGCAGTTCTTC	CASLGLANEQFF
TRBV4-1	TRBJ2-1	once	NA	TGCGCCAGCAGCCCCCCTGAGAGGTGGGGCTACAATGAGCAGTTCTTC	CASSPPERWGYNEQFF
TRBV19	TRBJ1-1	NA	NA	TGTGCCAGTAGCCCCAACGAAGGCATGAACACTGAAGCTTTCTTT	CASSPNEGMNTEAFF
TRBV12-3/TRBV12-4	TRBJ2-6	NA	NA	TGTGCCAGCAGTTTAAGACCTGCCTCTGGGGCCAACGTCCTGACTTTC	CASSLRPASGANVLTF
TRBV12-3/TRBV12-4	TRBJ2-2	NA	NA	TGTGTCAGCAGTCCCAGGACCGGGGAGCTGTTTTTT	CVSSPRTGELFF
TRBV7-3	TRBJ2-2	NA	NA	TGTGCCAGCAGGACAGGGGACTACGGGGAGCTGTTTTTT	CASRTGDYGELFF
TRBV4-3	TRBJ2-7	few	NA	TGCGCCAGCAGCCAAGATCGTCTAGGGGGGGCCTCCTACGAGCAGTACTTC	CASSQDRLGGASYEQYF
TRBV6-1	TRBJ2-3	NA	NA	TGTGCCAGCAGTGAAGGGACCCAACGGGATACGCAGTATTTT	CASSEGTQRDTQYF
TRBV12-3/TRBV12-4	TRBJ1-3	NA	NA	TGTGCCAGCAATCAACTCCAGGGCGGCGGAAACACCATATATTTT	CASNQLQGGGNTIYF
TRBV28	TRBJ2-1	NA	NA	TGTGCCAGCAGGCGGGTCTACAATGAGCAGTTCTTC	CASRRVYNEQFF
TRBV6-5	TRBJ2-1	many	TRBD2	TGTGCCAGCAGTTCGGCTAGCGGATACAATGAGCAGTTCTTC	CASSSASGYNEQFF